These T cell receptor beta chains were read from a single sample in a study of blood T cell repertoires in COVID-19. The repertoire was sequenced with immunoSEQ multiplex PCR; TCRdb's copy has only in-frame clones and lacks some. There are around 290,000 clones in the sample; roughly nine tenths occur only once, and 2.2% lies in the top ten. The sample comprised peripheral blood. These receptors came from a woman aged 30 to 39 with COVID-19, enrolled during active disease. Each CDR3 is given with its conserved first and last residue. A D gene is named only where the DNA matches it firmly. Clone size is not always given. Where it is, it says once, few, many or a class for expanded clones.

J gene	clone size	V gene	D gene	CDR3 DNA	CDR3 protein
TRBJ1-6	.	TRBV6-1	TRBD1	TGTGCCAGCAGTGAAGTCTTGCTTAGGGGGCCTGATAATTCACCCCTCCACTTT	CASSEVLLRGPDNSPLHF
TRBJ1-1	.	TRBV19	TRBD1	TGTGCCAGTAGTATTGTAGGACAGGGAGCAGCTTTCTTT	CASSIVGQGAAFF
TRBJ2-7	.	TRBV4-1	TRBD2	TGCGCCAGCAGCGTACAAATTTCCGGGACTAGTGTTTTCTACGAGCAGTACTTC	CASSVQISGTSVFYEQYF
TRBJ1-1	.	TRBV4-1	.	TGCGCCAGCAGCCAAGGAGCAGGCATGAACACTGAAGCTTTCTTT	CASSQGAGMNTEAFF
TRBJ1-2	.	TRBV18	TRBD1	TGTGCCAGCTCACCAGGGACAGAAAGCTATGGCTACACCTTC	CASSPGTESYGYTF
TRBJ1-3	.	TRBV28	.	TGTGCCAGCAGCGACTACCAGGCCTCGGGGAGGAACACCATATATTTT	CASSDYQASGRNTIYF
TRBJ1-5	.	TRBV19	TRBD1	TGTGCCAGTAGTATACGGGACAGGGGAAAGTGGCAGCCCCAGCATTTT	CASSIRDRGKWQPQHF
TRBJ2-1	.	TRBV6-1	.	TGTGCCAGCAGTGAACCAAGTGGGTACGAGGATTACAATGAGCAGTTCTTC	CASSEPSGYEDYNEQFF
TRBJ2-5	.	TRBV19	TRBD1	TGTGCCAGTAGTGTTGGACAGGGACGAGAGACCCAGTACTTC	CASSVGQGRETQYF
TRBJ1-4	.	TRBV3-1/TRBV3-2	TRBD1	TGTGCCAGCAGCCACACAGGGGGCGCGGGTGAAAAACTGTTTTTT	CASSHTGGAGEKLFF
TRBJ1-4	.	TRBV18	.	TGTGCCAGCTCACCCGGGACGGAGGGTGAAAAACTGTTTTTT	CASSPGTEGEKLFF
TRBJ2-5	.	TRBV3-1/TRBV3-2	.	TGTGCCAGCAGCCTTAAATACCAAGAGACCCAGTACTTC	CASSLKYQETQYF
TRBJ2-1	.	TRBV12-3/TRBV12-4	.	TGTGCCAGCAGTTTGTGGCTGAATGAGCAGTTCTTC	CASSLWLNEQFF
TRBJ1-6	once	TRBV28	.	TGTGCCAGCAGCCGAGGCCTTAATAATTCACCCCTCCACTTT	CASSRGLNNSPLHF
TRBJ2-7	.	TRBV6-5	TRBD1	TGTGCCAGCAGTCCCGACAGGGCGAGATACGAGCAGTACTTC	CASSPDRARYEQYF
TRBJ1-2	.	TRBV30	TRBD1	TGTGCCTGGAGTGGGACAGGGAATGGCTACACCTTC	CAWSGTGNGYTF
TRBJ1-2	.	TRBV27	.	TGTGCCAGCAGTTTATCTCCGGGAGCTAACTATGGCTACACCTTC	CASSLSPGANYGYTF
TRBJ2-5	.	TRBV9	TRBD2	TGTGCCAGCAGCGTGGGGACTAGCGGAGAGACCCAGTACTTC	CASSVGTSGETQYF
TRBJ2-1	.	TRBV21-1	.	TGTGCCAGCAGCAAAGTCCCAGCGGGAGGGATCAATGAGCAGTTCTTC	CASSKVPAGGINEQFF
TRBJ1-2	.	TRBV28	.	TGTGCCAGCAGCAGTAACTATGGCTACACCTTC	CASSSNYGYTF